This TCR beta chain was observed in a study of early T cells in non-severe SARS-CoV-2 infection. About the research overall: Chains were unpaired, as sequencing was done on bulk RNA from unsorted whole blood. Study conclusions and caveats: Matching with VDJdb favored anti-spike CD8 responses (missing private and CD4 specificities).

This clonotype was seen more than once but under ten times. Its target is unknown. Individual cDNA molecules were tagged with unique molecular identifiers. TCRdb re-analysed the 5' RACE reads in MiXCR, keeping a single row per CDR3 protein. The repertoire holds 100,000 or so distinct CDR3 sequences, with around 14% as singletons. The material sequenced was whole blood. The clonotype was recovered from an adult who was a healthcare worker with PCR-confirmed SARS-CoV-2 infection or an uninfected control (not recorded which).

CDR3: CASRHLTGELFF. CDR3 in DNA: TGTGCCAGTAGACACCTCACCGGGGAGCTGTTTTTT. The chain carries TRBV6-2 or TRBV6-3 and TRBJ2-2; D call uncertain. Trimming removed 9 bases at V and 4 bases at J, with 9 bases between. Germline-derived CDR1 and CDR2 are MNHEY and SVGEGT. CDR3 size: 12 residues.